One and the same sample provided the 2 T cell receptor beta chains below, sequenced in a study of blood T cells in healthy people across ages. Together with a sample-barcoded 5' primer, a J-beta primer mix was included in a second PCR lasting roughly 7 to 11 cycles. Via MiXCR, TCRdb re-called the 5' RACE reads, giving one row per CDR3 protein. The sample yields about 2 million distinct CDR3 sequences, 49% seen once. Sequenced material: blood. Receptor source: a woman between 40 and 55 years old in good health.

The chain recombines TRBV4-3 with TRBJ2-5, with TRBD2 matching over 10 bases. V was clipped by 0 bases and J by 3 bases; unmatched bases: 7. This CDR3 is built from 17 residues. The germline V gene has CDR1 LGHNA and CDR2 YSLEER. As DNA, the CDR3 is TGCGCCAGCAGCCAAGATACCCCTGGGACTAGCGAAGAGACCCAGTACTTC. Translated, it gives CASSQDTPGTSEETQYF.

The V call is TRBV7-2, the J call TRBJ2-7, with 7 bases that match TRBD1. CDR3 length: 15 residues. J gave up 2 bases and V 3 bases, and 7 bases lay outside the gene matches. CDR1 SGHTA and CDR2 FQGNSA come from the germline V gene. DNA for the CDR3: TGTGCCAGCAGCTTTGACAGGGTGGCGGCCTACGAGCAGTACTTC. Protein: CASSFDRVAAYEQYF. Full variable domain (rest looked up from reference TRBV7-2 and TRBJ2-7): GAGVSQSPSNKVTEKGKDVELRCDPISGHTALYWYRQSLGQGLEFLIYFQGNSAPDKSGLPSDRFSAERTGGSVSTLTIQRTQQEDSAVYLCASSFDRVAAYEQYFGPGTRLTVT.